This TCR beta chain was identified during a study of T-cell reconstitution after alpha-beta-depleted transplantation in children. Trimming left V 2 bases short and J 4 bases short, with 9 bases between. The length of the CDR3 is 14 residues. As it was prepared, the TCRbeta library received unique molecular identifiers. Via MiXCR, TCRdb re-called the PCR reads, giving one row per CDR3 protein. Counted here are some 340,000 distinct CDR3 sequences, about a tenth occurring once; the ten biggest clones make up around 2.4%. This receptor was identified in a human donor who donated a stem cell graft to a child with acute lymphoblastic leukemia. This specimen consisted of PBMCs from the stem cell graft donor, obtained from the stem cell graft. The chain employs TRBV12-3 or TRBV12-4 and TRBJ2-4; possibly TRBD2 for D (6 bases). CDR3: CASSLTGTKNIQYF. CDR3 nucleotide sequence: TGTGCCAGCAGTTTAACTGGGACTAAAAACATTCAGTACTTC.